These 19 T cell receptor beta chains were all obtained from the same sample, sequenced in a study of cytomegalovirus exposure and HLA in healthy donors. The PCR had 60 Vbeta and 13 Jbeta primers. The repertoire was sequenced with immunoSEQ multiplex PCR; TCRdb's copy has only in-frame clones and lacks some. Of about 82,000 clones in the sample, around 73% were seen once. Sequencing was performed on PBMCs. The receptors stem from a man over 45 in good health and CMV-seronegative.

This clone was seen only a few times. With only one base between it and a far larger clone, this is likely a read error. In the same sample, other DNA sequences code for this CDR3. V usage is TRBV5-1 and J usage is TRBJ2-7, with a weak D call TRBD1 (6 bases). Germline assignment: CDR1 SGHRS and CDR2 YFSETQ. The CDR3 length is 14 residues. Trimming shortened V by 2 bases and J by 1 base, and 10 bases separated the two germline ends. The CDR3 protein is CASSLVGASYEQYF. In nucleotides, the CDR3 is TGCGCCAGCAGCTTAGTGGGGGCTTCCTACGAGCAGTACTTC. The full variable domain, its missing parts supplied by reference TRBV5-1 and TRBJ2-7, is KAGVTQTPRYLIKTRGQQVTLSCSPISGHRSVSWYQQTPGQGLQFLFEYFSETQRNKGNFPGRFSGRQFSNSRSEMNVSTLELGDSALYLCASSLVGASYEQYFGPGTRLTVT.

The CDR3 DNA is TGTGCCAGCAGCCACAGCCACAGGGGAACTCAGCCCCAGCATTTT. Its protein product is CASSHSHRGTQPQHF. The chain is built from TRBV28 and TRBJ1-5, with 7 bases matching TRBD1. V shed 6 bases, J shed 6 bases, and the junction held 11 bases outside the gene matches. There are 15 residues in the CDR3. From germline, CDR1 is MDHEN and CDR2 SYDVKM.

The chain has TRBV5-6 and TRBJ2-5; 7 nucleotides line up with TRBD2. The DNA end favors TRBJ2-7, so the J call may be wrong. Looked up from germline, CDR1 is SGHDT and CDR2 is YYEEEE. The CDR3 runs 16 residues. The CDR3 DNA reads as TGTGCCAGCAGCTTGGCGGGGGGTAGGCGCCTCTACGAGCAGTACTTC. Translated: CASSLAGGRRLYEQYF.

The chain carries TRBV28 and TRBJ2-1; TRBD2 matches 11 bases. Germline V CDR1 and CDR2: MDHEN, SYDVKM. Germline trimming cut 11 bases from V and 7 bases from J; bases unmatched to any gene: 10. The length of the CDR3 is 14 residues. CDR3 bases: TGTGCCTCTGTCCGTAGCGGGGGGGCGAATGAGCAGTTCTTC. Its translation: CASVRSGGANEQFF. The full variable domain, its missing parts supplied by reference TRBV28 and TRBJ2-1, is DVKVTQSSRYLVKRTGEKVFLECVQDMDHENMFWYRQDPGLGLRLIYFSYDVKMKEKGDIPEGYSVSREKKERFSLILESASTNQTSMYLCASVRSGGANEQFFGPGTRLTVL.

V is TRBV7-8 and J is TRBJ2-7, with 7 bases that match TRBD1. The CDR3 is made up of 14 amino acids. Trimming removed 5 bases from V and 3 bases from J; junction bases left unmatched: 7. Germline values: CDR1 SGHVS, CDR2 FQNEAQ. The CDR3 here is CASSAWSGGYEQYF. CDR3 DNA: TGTGCCAGCAGCGCGTGGTCAGGGGGCTACGAGCAGTACTTC.

This clone was counted only a few times. The chain combines TRBV5-1 with TRBJ2-2, with a possible D match to TRBD2 (5 bases). The germline V and J ends were trimmed by 5 bases and 6 bases, with 8 bases remaining between them. The CDR3 consists of 12 residues. Germline-derived CDR1 and CDR2 are SGHRS and YFSETQ. The CDR3 loop reads CASRRVSGELFF. CDR3 DNA sequence: TGCGCCAGCAGGAGGGTGTCCGGGGAGCTGTTTTTT.

The gene calls are TRBV10-3 and TRBJ1-1, with D maybe TRBD1 (5 bases). Deletions cut 5 bases from V and 0 bases from J, with 13 bases between. The germline V gene has CDR1 ENHRY and CDR2 SYGVKD. CDR3 size: 15 residues. The DNA for the CDR3 is TGTGCCATCAGTTCAGGGTCAGCCGTGAACACTGAAGCTTTCTTT. As protein: CAISSGSAVNTEAFF.

The rearrangement links TRBV1 to TRBJ2-1; TRBD2 was called by the table and not checked on the DNA. TRBV1 counts as a pseudogene. The CDR3 is made up of 16 amino acids. In nucleotides, the CDR3 is TGCACCAGCAGCCAAGAGGGACCCCCGGGGGGGGGTGAGCAGTTCTTC. Translating gives CTSSQEGPPGGGEQFF.

The chain combines TRBV5-1 with TRBJ2-7, with 9 positions matching TRBD1. J lost 5 bases, V lost 0 bases, and 12 bases had no gene match. This CDR3 region has 17 residues. Looked up from germline, CDR1 is SGHRS and CDR2 is YFSETQ. CDR3: CASSLDVGGQGSHEQYF. CDR3 coding DNA: TGCGCCAGCAGCTTGGATGTTGGGGGACAGGGAAGCCACGAGCAGTACTTC.

The rearrangement joins TRBV7-2 to TRBJ1-1; 8 nucleotides agree with TRBD1. The germline V gene encodes CDR1 SGHTA and CDR2 FQGNSA. V was pared by 3 bases and J by 8 bases, with 5 bases of the junction left unmatched. CDR3 size: 13 residues. CDR3 bases: TGTGCCAGCAGCTTGATACAGGGGGAGGAAGCTTTCTTT. Protein sequence: CASSLIQGEEAFF.

This chain connects TRBV5-6 to TRBJ2-6; a weak D match, TRBD1 (5 bases). Trimming shortened V by 4 bases and J by 2 bases, and 10 bases separated the two germline ends. The V gene's germline CDR1 is SGHDT and CDR2 YYEEEE. The CDR3 has 15 amino acids. Here the CDR3 reads CASSRTTAGANVLTF. The CDR3 nucleotides read TGTGCCAGCAGCCGTACGACAGCTGGGGCCAACGTCCTGACTTTC.

This rearrangement joins TRBV25-1 to TRBJ2-7, with 7 bases that match TRBD2. CDR3 length: 11 residues. Unmatched junction bases numbered 1, after V lost 6 bases and J lost 5 bases. Germline-derived CDR1 and CDR2 are MGHDK and SYGVNS. In nucleotides, the CDR3 is TGTGCCAGCAGGGGAGGGAACGAGCAGTACTTC. Translating gives CASRGGNEQYF.

The chain joins TRBV9 to TRBJ2-5; 9 bases map to TRBD1. TRBJ2-7 explains the end of the DNA better; the J call may be wrong. CDR3 length: 15 residues. CDR1 is SGDLS and CDR2 is YYNGEE in the germline V gene. In nucleotides, the CDR3 is TGTGCCAGCAGCGTGGGAGGACAGGGGACCTACGAGCAGTACTTC. Translated, it gives CASSVGGQGTYEQYF.

V gene TRBV6-1 combines with J gene TRBJ1-2, with unresolved D. Trimming took off 8 bases at V and 5 bases at J, with 15 bases between the two ends. The CDR3 sequence is 13 residues long. Germline V lookup: CDR1 MNHNS, CDR2 SASEGT. DNA of the CDR3: TGTGCCAGCTTATACGGGTTGGAGTATGGCTACACCTTC. This encodes CASLYGLEYGYTF.

This clone was detected only a few times. This sequence joins TRBV6-1 and TRBJ1-5; TRBD1 aligns across 7 bases. V gave up 6 bases and J gave up 6 bases; unmatched junction bases: 11. The CDR3 length is 15 residues. Germline V lookup: CDR1 MNHNS, CDR2 SASEGT. This CDR3 is CASSRATGLSQPQHF. In DNA form, the CDR3 reads TGTGCCAGCAGCCGCGCGACAGGGTTGTCTCAGCCCCAGCATTTT.

This clone showed up just a few times. The V call is TRBV9, the J call TRBJ2-2; D possibly corresponds to TRBD1 (5 bases). The CDR3 runs 15 residues. V was pared by 4 bases and J by 5 bases, with 15 bases between. The germline gives CDR1 SGDLS, CDR2 YYNGEE. CDR3 in DNA: TGTGCCAGCAGCCCCCGTCAGGGTTATACCGGGGAGCTGTTTTTT. This sequence encodes CASSPRQGYTGELFF.

V usage is TRBV7-9 and J usage is TRBJ1-5, with 12 bases aligning to TRBD1. The ends lost 9 bases at V and 7 bases at J; junction bases unmatched: 7. Looked up from germline, CDR1 is SEHNR and CDR2 is FQNEAQ (reference sequence). The CDR3 is made up of 14 amino acids. As DNA, the CDR3 is TGTGCCAGTTCCGGGACAGGGGGCGGGCAGCCCCAGCATTTT. It is translated as CASSGTGGGQPQHF.

At least ten counts were recorded for this clone. The chain employs TRBV7-3 and TRBJ2-2; no clear D gene. V lost 3 bases and J 3 bases, leaving 2 bases between the germline ends. Germline V gene data show CDR1 as SGHTA and CDR2 as FQGTGA. The CDR3 extends over 12 amino acids. For the CDR3, the DNA is TGTGCCAGCAGCTTCGACACCGGGGAGCTGTTTTTT. As protein: CASSFDTGELFF.

This chain joins TRBV18 and TRBJ2-3; 10 bases line up with TRBD2. Per germline, CDR1 KGHSH and CDR2 LQKENI. The CDR3 runs to 16 residues. Germline trimming cut 3 bases from V and 0 bases from J; bases unmatched to any gene: 3. CDR3 protein: CASSPERGGSTDTQYF. In DNA form, the CDR3 reads TGTGCCAGCTCACCTGAGCGGGGGGGGAGCACAGATACGCAGTATTTT. Complete variable domain (other parts from reference TRBV18 and TRBJ2-3): NAGVMQNPRHLVRRRGQEARLRCSPMKGHSHVYWYRQLPEEGLKFMVYLQKENIIDESGMPKERFSAEFPKEGPSILRIQQVVRGDSAAYFCASSPERGGSTDTQYFGPGTRLTVL.